This T cell receptor (beta chain) was identified during a study of blood T cell repertoires in COVID-19. Original handling: Nucleated cell counts were estimated from reference gene primer amplification. TCRdb's table, derived via immunoSEQ multiplex PCR, lists solely in-frame clones and lacks some. For V, J and clone size, that table is used; D and trimming come from the DNA. The table includes approximately 160,000 clones, around four fifths detected once. Cohort allocation depended upon clinical history that participants reported. The ends were cut back, 10 bases at V and 6 bases at J, with 16 bases in the middle. Germline V gene data show CDR1 as MDHEN and CDR2 as SYDVKM. The CDR3 runs 13 residues.

The sequence was collected from a woman aged 45 to 65 in a cohort exposed to, infected with or recovered from COVID-19 (not recorded which). The chain employs TRBV28 and TRBJ1-5; tentatively, D is TRBD1 (5 bases). What was sequenced was PBMCs or T cells enriched from blood (not recorded which). CDR3 DNA: TGTGCCATCCAGGGTCCTGGTGTTCAGCCCCAGCATTTT. Its protein product is CAIQGPGVQPQHF.